This paragraph covers one TCR beta chain sequence. V lost 6 bases and J lost 0, with 10 bases in between. The CDR3 length is 14 residues. The germline V gene encodes CDR1 SGHNT and CDR2 YYREEE (reference sequence). This record belongs to a study of blood T cell repertoires in COVID-19. Study as a whole: The study drew acute and convalescent COVID-19 samples from the United States, Italy and Spain. The cDNA or gDNA used as material had been derived from T cells, B-cell-depleted T cells, or PBMCs.

Under the authors' procedure: Estimation of nucleated cell counts was performed using reference gene primer amplification. The assay was immunoSEQ multiplex PCR, and TCRdb's table has in-frame clones only and misses some. V, J and clone size reflect that table, while D and trimming were determined from the DNA. The sample has roughly 220,000 clones, around three quarters seen once. The chain joins TRBV5-4 to TRBJ2-4; D is possibly TRBD2 (6 bases). This receptor was obtained from a woman in her sixties or seventies with acute or convalescent COVID-19. The sequenced sample consisted of peripheral blood. The CDR3 reads CASTSGGAKNIQYF. CDR3 in DNA: TGTGCCAGCACCTCCGGGGGAGCCAAAAACATTCAGTACTTC. Using reference TRBV5-4 and TRBJ2-4 for the parts outside the CDR3, the full variable domain is ETGVTQSPTHLIKTRGQQVTLRCSSQSGHNTVSWYQQALGQGPQFIFQYYREEENGRGNFPPRFSGLQFPNYSSELNVNALELDDSALYLCASTSGGAKNIQYFGAGTRLSVL.